The subject of this entry is one T cell receptor beta chain. Its specificity is unknown. The data belong to a study of blood T cells in healthy people across ages. Findings and limits, study-wide: Changes in expanded clonotypes were possibly confounded, as the CMV status of donors was unknown. Long-lived donors had more naive CD4+ cells and higher diversity than aged donors.

A second PCR, run for about 6 to 11 cycles, used a sample-barcoded 5' primer plus a J-beta primer mix. Each CDR3 protein gets one entry after TCRdb re-called the 5' RACE reads with MiXCR. The data show some 1,800,000 distinct CDR3 sequences, with about 39% seen just once and about 23% held by the top ten. Germline CDR1 SQVTM, CDR2 ANQGSEA. CDR3 length equals 13 residues. The J segment lost 1 base and the V segment lost 8 bases, leaving 5 bases of the junction unmatched. The source is a human donor in good health. The chain combines TRBV29-1 with TRBJ2-3; 8 nucleotides match TRBD2. Sample: blood. The DNA of the CDR3 is TGCAGCTATTCAGCGGGGGGCACAGATACGCAGTATTTT. Translated, it gives CSYSAGGTDTQYF.